Following are 10 T cell receptor beta chains from one sample sequenced in a study of PD-L1 blockade in urothelial cancer. Time point here: peripheral blood 6 weeks after treatment start. Profiled with immunoSEQ multiplex PCR; TCRdb holds only in-frame clones, not every one. The top ten clones hold about 11% of a sample with around 66,000 clones, 88% of them seen once. The sequenced sample was PBMCs, obtained around atezolizumab (anti-PD-L1) treatment. Receptor source: a man between 60 and 75 years old with urothelial cancer.

The rearrangement joins TRBV4-3 to TRBJ2-6, with a weak D call TRBD2 (7 bases). From germline, CDR1 is LGHNA and CDR2 YSLEER. The CDR3 covers 20 residues. The V and J ends lost 3 bases and 0 bases respectively, with 21 bases between them. CDR3 nucleotides: TGCGCCAGCAGCCAGCCGTCCCGAGGGGGAGGGGACTCTGGGGCCAACGTCCTGACTTTC. Translation: CASSQPSRGGGDSGANVLTF.

This chain uses TRBV9 with TRBJ2-3, with D possibly TRBD2 on 5 matching bases. There are 15 residues in the CDR3. Germline CDR1 SGDLS, CDR2 YYNGEE. Trimming removed 0 bases at V and 8 bases at J, with 16 bases between. The chain's CDR3 is CASSVGGRAPGTQYF. The CDR3 region has the DNA TGTGCCAGCAGCGTAGGAGGGCGAGCCCCTGGTACGCAGTATTTT.

The chain recombines TRBV5-5 with TRBJ2-3, with 7 nucleotides matching TRBD1. V trimming: 4 bases; J trimming: 8 bases; junction bases outside the gene matches: 13. Germline V gene sequence: CDR1 SGHKS, CDR2 YYEKEE (reference sequence). The CDR3 is made up of 15 amino acids. CDR3 bases: TGTGCCAGCAGCCACGACCGGGACAGACGTGTTACGCAGTATTTT. Its protein is CASSHDRDRRVTQYF.

This chain links TRBV5-4 with TRBJ2-7, with D hard to call. This CDR3 has 12 amino acids. Germline V lookup: CDR1 SGHNT, CDR2 YYREEE (reference sequence). Trimming took off 5 bases at V and 4 bases at J, with 10 bases between the two ends. The CDR3 bases are TGTGCCAGCAGTTGGGTCGGGTACGAGCAGTACTTC. Protein product: CASSWVGYEQYF.

The rearrangement links TRBV7-8 to TRBJ2-5; 7 bases match TRBD2. Germline CDR1 is SGHVS and CDR2 is FQNEAQ. The CDR3 spans 15 residues. V lost 3 bases to trimming and J lost 7 bases; unmatched junction nucleotides: 11. CDR3 protein: CASSFEGGRLGTQYF. The CDR3 bases are TGTGCCAGCAGCTTTGAGGGAGGGCGATTAGGGACCCAGTACTTC.

V gene TRBV5-1 combines with J gene TRBJ2-1; possibly TRBD2 for D (7 bases). The germline V and J ends were trimmed by 5 bases and 8 bases, with 17 bases remaining between them. Germline CDR1 and CDR2: SGHRS and YFSETQ. This CDR3 contains 14 residues. The CDR3 spells CASRRGGDGYEQFF. The CDR3 region has the DNA TGCGCCAGCAGGAGGGGGGGTGATGGCTATGAGCAGTTCTTC. Combining the CDR3 with reference TRBV5-1 and TRBJ2-1 gives the whole variable domain KAGVTQTPRYLIKTRGQQVTLSCSPISGHRSVSWYQQTPGQGLQFLFEYFSETQRNKGNFPGRFSGRQFSNSRSEMNVSTLELGDSALYLCASRRGGDGYEQFFGPGTRLTVL.

The J gene is TRBJ1-5, the V gene TRBV29-1; D unresolved. Germline CDR1 is SQVTM and CDR2 is ANQGSEA. The germline V and J ends were trimmed by 4 bases and 1 base, with 8 bases remaining between them. The CDR3 loop spans 13 amino acids. The DNA for the CDR3 is TGCAGCGTTGTCTTTCAGAGCAATCAGCCCCAGCATTTT. Encoded protein: CSVVFQSNQPQHF.

This clone has just a few counts. The CDR3 sequence: CASSLGLAAYEQYF. The DNA for the CDR3 is TGTGCCAGCAGCTTAGGACTCGCCGCGTACGAGCAGTACTTC. J is TRBJ2-7 and V is TRBV7-8; D not certain. The CDR3 length is 14 residues. Germline loops: CDR1 SGHVS, CDR2 FQNEAQ. Trimming pared 1 base from V and 4 bases from J, leaving 11 bases between.

V is TRBV7-9 and J is TRBJ1-2; D gene uncertain. Germline V lookup: CDR1 SEHNR, CDR2 FQNEAQ (reference sequence). The CDR3 length is 14 residues. V lost 4 bases to trimming and J lost 8 bases, with 17 bases between them. The DNA of the CDR3 is TGTGCCAGCAGCTCTAGCCCGCGGTTGGGAGGCTACACCTTC. It is translated as CASSSSPRLGGYTF.

J is TRBJ2-2 and V is TRBV28; 8 nucleotides line up with TRBD2. Trimming removed 3 bases from V and 6 bases from J; junction bases left unmatched: 6. Germline lookup yields CDR1 MDHEN and CDR2 SYDVKM. The CDR3 is 15 residues long. In nucleotides, the CDR3 is TGTGCCAGCAGTTTCGCTAGCGGGTTCGCCGGGGAGCTGTTTTTT. Amino acid sequence: CASSFASGFAGELFF.